This T cell receptor (beta chain) was identified during a study of CD4 T cells in relation to SARS-CoV-2 and coronaviruses. Deep TCR-beta sequencing used DNA from uncultured naive and memory CD4+ T cells. TCRdb's copy holds only in-frame clones and misses some; the assay was immunoSEQ multiplex PCR. The table shows tens of thousands of clones, with 75% to 90% occurring only once. This CDR3 is built from 14 residues. The germline CDR1 and CDR2 sequences are SGHAT and FQNNGV. The V end lost 5 bases, the J end lost 3 bases, and 14 bases lay between the germline ends. The unexposed donors gave CD4+ T cells in about 2011-2018, prior to COVID-19.

The sample comprised memory CD4+ T cells from PBMCs. The J gene is TRBJ2-7, the V gene TRBV11-2, with D possibly TRBD1 on 5 matching bases. This receptor was identified in a human donor in good health. The CDR3: CASSPGPLNYEQYF. Written as DNA, the CDR3 is TGTGCCAGCAGCCCAGGGCCCCTCAACTACGAGCAGTACTTC. The variable domain in full, completed from reference TRBV11-2 and TRBJ2-7, reads EAGVAQSPRYKIIEKRQSVAFWCNPISGHATLYWYQQILGQGPKLLIQFQNNGVVDDSQLPKDRFSAERLKGVDSTLKIQPAKLEDSAVYLCASSPGPLNYEQYFGPGTRLTVT.